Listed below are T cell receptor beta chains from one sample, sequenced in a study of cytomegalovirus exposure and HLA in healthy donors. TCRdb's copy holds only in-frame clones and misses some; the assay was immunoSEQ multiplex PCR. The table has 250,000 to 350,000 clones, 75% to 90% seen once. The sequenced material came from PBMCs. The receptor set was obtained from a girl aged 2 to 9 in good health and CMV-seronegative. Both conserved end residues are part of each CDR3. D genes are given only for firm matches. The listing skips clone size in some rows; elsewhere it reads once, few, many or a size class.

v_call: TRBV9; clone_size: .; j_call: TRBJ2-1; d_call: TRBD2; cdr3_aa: CASSVARGDGNEQFF; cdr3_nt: TGTGCCAGCAGTGTTGCCCGGGGGGACGGGAATGAGCAGTTCTTC
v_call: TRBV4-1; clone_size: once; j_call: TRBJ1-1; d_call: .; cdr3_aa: CASSQDSQGTEAFF; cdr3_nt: TGCGCCAGCAGCCAAGATTCCCAGGGGACTGAAGCTTTCTTT
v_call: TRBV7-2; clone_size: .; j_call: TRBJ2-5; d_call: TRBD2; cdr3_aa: CASSLQCGRHQEQETQYF; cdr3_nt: TGTGCCAGCAGCTTACAATGCGGGAGGCACCAGGAGCAAGAGACCCAGTACTTC
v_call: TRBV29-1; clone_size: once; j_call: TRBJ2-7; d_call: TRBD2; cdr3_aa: CSVDETGGLGEQYF; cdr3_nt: TGCAGCGTTGATGAGACGGGGGGTCTCGGCGAGCAGTACTTC
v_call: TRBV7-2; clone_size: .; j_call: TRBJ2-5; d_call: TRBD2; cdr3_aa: CASSRGLALETQYF; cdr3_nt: TGTGCCAGCAGCCGCGGACTAGCGCTGGAGACCCAGTACTTC
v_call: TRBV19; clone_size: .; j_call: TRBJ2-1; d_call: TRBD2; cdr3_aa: CASSITATSGNEQFF; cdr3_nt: TGTGCCAGTAGTATTACCGCGACTAGCGGGAATGAGCAGTTCTTC
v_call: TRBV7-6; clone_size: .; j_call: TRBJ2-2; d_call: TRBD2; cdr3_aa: CASSPLAGGNTGELFF; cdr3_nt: TGTGCCAGCAGTCCGCTAGCGGGAGGGAATACCGGGGAGCTGTTTTTT
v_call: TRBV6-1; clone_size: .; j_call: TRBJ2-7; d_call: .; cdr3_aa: CASSVRSYEQYF; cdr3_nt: TGTGCCAGCAGTGTCAGAAGTTACGAGCAGTACTTC
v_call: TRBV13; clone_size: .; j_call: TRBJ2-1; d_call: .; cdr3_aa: CASSSGRGDEQFF; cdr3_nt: TGTGCCAGCAGCTCCGGGAGAGGGGATGAGCAGTTCTTC
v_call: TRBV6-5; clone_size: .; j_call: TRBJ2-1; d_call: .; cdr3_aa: CASSPATRFNEQFF; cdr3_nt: TGTGCCAGCAGTCCCGCCACCCGGTTCAATGAGCAGTTCTTC
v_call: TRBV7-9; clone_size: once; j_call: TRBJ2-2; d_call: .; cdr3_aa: CASSLPRGRTGELFF; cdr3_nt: TGTGCCAGCAGCTTACCCAGGGGAAGAACCGGGGAGCTGTTTTTT
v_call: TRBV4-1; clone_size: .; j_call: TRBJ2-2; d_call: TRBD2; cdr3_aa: CASSQGGGLAGIGELFF; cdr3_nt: TGCGCCAGCAGCCAAGGAGGGGGACTAGCGGGCATCGGGGAGCTGTTTTTT
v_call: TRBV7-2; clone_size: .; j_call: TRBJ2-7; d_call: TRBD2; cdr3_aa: CASSFSSGGAYEQYF; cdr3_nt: TGTGCCAGCAGCTTCTCTAGCGGGGGGGCCTACGAGCAGTACTTC
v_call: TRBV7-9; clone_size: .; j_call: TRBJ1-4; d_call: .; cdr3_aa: CASSPPTISRDEKLFF; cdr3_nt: TGTGCCAGCAGCCCCCCGACGATCAGTCGGGATGAAAAACTGTTTTTT
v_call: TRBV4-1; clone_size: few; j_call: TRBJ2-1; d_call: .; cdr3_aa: CASSQDRRLLYNEQFF; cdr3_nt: TGCGCCAGCAGCCAAGATAGGAGACTACTCTACAATGAGCAGTTCTTC
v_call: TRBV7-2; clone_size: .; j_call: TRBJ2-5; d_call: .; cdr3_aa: CASSLVSGIVETQYF; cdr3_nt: TGTGCCAGCAGCTTAGTCTCGGGGATCGTGGAGACCCAGTACTTC
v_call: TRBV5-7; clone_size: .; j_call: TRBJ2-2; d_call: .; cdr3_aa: CASSLAPGTGELFF; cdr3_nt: TGTGCCAGCAGCTTGGCTCCGGGCACCGGGGAGCTGTTTTTT
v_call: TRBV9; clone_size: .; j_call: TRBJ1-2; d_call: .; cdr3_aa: CASSVDRMNYGYTF; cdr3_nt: TGTGCCAGCAGCGTAGACAGGATGAACTATGGCTACACCTTC
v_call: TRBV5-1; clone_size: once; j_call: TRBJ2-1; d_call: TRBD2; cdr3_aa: CASSLQREGDEQFF; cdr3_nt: TGCGCCAGCAGCTTGCAGCGGGAGGGCGATGAGCAGTTCTTC
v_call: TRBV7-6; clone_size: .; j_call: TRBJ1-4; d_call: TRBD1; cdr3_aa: CASSHHSGGSEKLFF; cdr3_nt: TGTGCCAGCAGCCACCATTCAGGGGGCAGTGAAAAACTGTTTTTT
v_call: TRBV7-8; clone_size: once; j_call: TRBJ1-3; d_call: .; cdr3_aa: CASSLGMGQSANTIYF; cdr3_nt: TGTGCCAGCAGCTTAGGTATGGGACAATCGGCGAACACCATATATTTT
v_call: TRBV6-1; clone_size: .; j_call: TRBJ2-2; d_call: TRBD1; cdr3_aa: CASSEPRTGKTGELFF; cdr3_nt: TGTGCCAGCAGTGAACCACGGACAGGGAAAACCGGGGAGCTGTTTTTT
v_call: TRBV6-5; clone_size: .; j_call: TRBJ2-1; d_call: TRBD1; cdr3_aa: CASSLDRGAYNEQFF; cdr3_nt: TGTGCCAGCAGTCTCGACAGGGGGGCCTACAATGAGCAGTTCTTC
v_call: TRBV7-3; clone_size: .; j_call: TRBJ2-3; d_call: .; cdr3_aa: CASGVAGTDTQYF; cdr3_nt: TGTGCCAGCGGGGTAGCGGGCACAGATACGCAGTATTTT
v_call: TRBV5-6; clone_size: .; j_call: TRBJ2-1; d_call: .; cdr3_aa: CASSFRLDNEQFF; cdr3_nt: TGTGCCAGCAGCTTTAGACTAGACAATGAGCAGTTCTTC
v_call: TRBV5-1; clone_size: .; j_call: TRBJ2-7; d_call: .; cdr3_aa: CASSLDSTEQYF; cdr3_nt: TGCGCCAGCAGCTTGGACAGTACCGAGCAGTACTTC
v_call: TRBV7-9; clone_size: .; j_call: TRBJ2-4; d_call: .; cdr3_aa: CASTRLGAPKNIQYF; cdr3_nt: TGTGCCAGCACCCGTCTGGGGGCCCCCAAAAACATTCAGTACTTC
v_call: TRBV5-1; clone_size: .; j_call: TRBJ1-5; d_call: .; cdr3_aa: CASSPTGPNQPQHF; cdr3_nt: TGCGCCAGCAGCCCAACAGGACCCAATCAGCCCCAGCATTTT
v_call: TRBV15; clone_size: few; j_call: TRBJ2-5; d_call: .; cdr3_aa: CATSRAPGQGQETQYF; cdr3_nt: TGTGCCACCAGCAGGGCCCCTGGGCAGGGGCAAGAGACCCAGTACTTC
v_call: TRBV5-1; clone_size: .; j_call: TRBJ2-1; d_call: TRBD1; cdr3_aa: CASSLPTGDNEQFF; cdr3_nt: TGCGCCAGCAGCCTCCCAACAGGGGACAATGAGCAGTTCTTC
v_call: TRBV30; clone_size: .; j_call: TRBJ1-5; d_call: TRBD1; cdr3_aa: CAWGQGPNQPQHF; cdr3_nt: TGTGCCTGGGGACAGGGCCCCAATCAGCCCCAGCATTTT
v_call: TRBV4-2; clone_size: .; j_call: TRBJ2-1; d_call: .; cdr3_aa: CASSPPTHNEQFF; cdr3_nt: TGTGCCAGCAGCCCACCGACACACAATGAGCAGTTCTTC
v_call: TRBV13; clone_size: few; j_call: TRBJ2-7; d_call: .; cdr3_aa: CASSLGLRAADEQYF; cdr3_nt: TGTGCCAGCAGCTTAGGCCTGAGGGCAGCCGACGAGCAGTACTTC
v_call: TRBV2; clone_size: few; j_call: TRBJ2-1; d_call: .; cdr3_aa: CASPLVGRSGNEQFF; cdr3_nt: TGTGCCAGTCCGCTCGTGGGGCGGTCTGGGAATGAGCAGTTCTTC
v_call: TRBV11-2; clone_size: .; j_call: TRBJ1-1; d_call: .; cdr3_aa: CASSFREQYTEAFF; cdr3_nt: TGTGCCAGCAGCTTTAGAGAACAGTACACTGAAGCTTTCTTT
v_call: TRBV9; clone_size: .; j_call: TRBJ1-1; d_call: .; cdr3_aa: CASSETANTEAFF; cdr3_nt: TGTGCCAGCAGTGAGACAGCAAACACTGAAGCTTTCTTT
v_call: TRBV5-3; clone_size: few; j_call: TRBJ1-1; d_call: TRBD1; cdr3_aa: CARNHRGLNTEAFF; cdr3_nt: TGTGCCAGAAATCACAGGGGGCTGAACACTGAAGCTTTCTTT
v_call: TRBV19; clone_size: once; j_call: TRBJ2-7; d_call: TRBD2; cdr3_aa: CASSGTSGGHEQYF; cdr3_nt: TGTGCCAGTAGTGGCACTAGCGGGGGTCACGAGCAGTACTTC
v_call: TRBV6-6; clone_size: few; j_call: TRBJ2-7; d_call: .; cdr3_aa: CASSRTKYEQYF; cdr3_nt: TGTGCCAGCAGCCGGACTAAATACGAGCAGTACTTC
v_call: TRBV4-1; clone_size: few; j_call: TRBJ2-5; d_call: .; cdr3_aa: CASSQEQGPFRSQYF; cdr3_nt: TGCGCCAGCAGCCAAGAACAGGGCCCATTCCGTTCCCAGTACTTC
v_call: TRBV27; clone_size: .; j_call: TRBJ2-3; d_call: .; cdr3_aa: CASSFSGADTQYF; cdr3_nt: TGTGCCAGCAGTTTTTCCGGGGCAGATACGCAGTATTTT
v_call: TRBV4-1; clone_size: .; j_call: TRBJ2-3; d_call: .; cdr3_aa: CASSQDTGSSTDTQYF; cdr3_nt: TGCGCCAGCAGCCAAGATACAGGGAGTAGCACAGATACGCAGTATTTT
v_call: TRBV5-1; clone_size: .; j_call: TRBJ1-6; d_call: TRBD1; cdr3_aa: CASSDGQGSISPLHF; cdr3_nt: TGCGCCAGCAGCGACGGACAGGGATCTATTTCACCCCTCCACTTT
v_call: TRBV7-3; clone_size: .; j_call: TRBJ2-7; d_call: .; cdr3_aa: CASSLQGFGTYEQYF; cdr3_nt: TGTGCCAGCAGCTTACAGGGGTTTGGGACCTACGAGCAGTACTTC
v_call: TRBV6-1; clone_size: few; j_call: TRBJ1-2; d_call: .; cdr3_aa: CASSLDGFYGYTF; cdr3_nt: TGTGCCAGCAGCCTAGACGGATTCTATGGCTACACCTTC
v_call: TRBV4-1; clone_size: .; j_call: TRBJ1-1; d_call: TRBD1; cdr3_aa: CASSQGTGAAAEAFF; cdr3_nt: TGCGCCAGCAGCCAAGGGACAGGGGCCGCGGCTGAAGCTTTCTTT
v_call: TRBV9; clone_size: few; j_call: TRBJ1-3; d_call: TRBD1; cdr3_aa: CASSVAQQGALIGNTIYF; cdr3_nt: TGTGCCAGCAGCGTAGCACAACAGGGGGCTTTAATTGGAAACACCATATATTTT
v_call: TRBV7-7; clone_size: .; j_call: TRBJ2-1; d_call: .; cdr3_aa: CASSPSGRASYNEQFF; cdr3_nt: TGTGCCAGCAGCCCCTCCGGCAGGGCATCCTACAATGAGCAGTTCTTC
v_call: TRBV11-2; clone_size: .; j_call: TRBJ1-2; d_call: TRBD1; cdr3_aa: CASSFTQGVNYGYTF; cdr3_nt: TGTGCCAGCAGCTTCACTCAGGGGGTTAACTATGGCTACACCTTC
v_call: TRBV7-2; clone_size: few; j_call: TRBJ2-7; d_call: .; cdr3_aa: CASRSRAGASYEQYF; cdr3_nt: TGTGCCAGCAGATCCCGAGCGGGCGCCTCCTACGAGCAGTACTTC
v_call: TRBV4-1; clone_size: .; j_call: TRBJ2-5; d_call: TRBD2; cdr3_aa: CASSQSSGSSRTQYF; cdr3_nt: TGCGCCAGCAGCCAATCTAGCGGGAGTTCGCGGACCCAGTACTTC
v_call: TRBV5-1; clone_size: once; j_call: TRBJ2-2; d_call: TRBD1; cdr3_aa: CASRDRPNTGELFF; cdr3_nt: TGCGCCAGCAGGGACAGGCCGAACACCGGGGAGCTGTTTTTT
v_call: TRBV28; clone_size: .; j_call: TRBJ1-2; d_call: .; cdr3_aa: CASLPQGLGYGYTF; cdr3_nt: TGTGCCAGCCTCCCGCAGGGTTTGGGCTATGGCTACACCTTC
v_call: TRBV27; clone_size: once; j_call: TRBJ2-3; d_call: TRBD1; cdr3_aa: CASSPRDRGQDTQYF; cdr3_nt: TGTGCCAGCAGTCCCCGGGACAGGGGGCAAGATACGCAGTATTTT
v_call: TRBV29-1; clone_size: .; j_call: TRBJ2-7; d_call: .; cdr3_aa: CSVARSSYEQYF; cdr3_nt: TGCAGCGTTGCGAGGAGCTCCTACGAGCAGTACTTC
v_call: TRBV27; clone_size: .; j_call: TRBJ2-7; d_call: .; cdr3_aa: CASSLGRSSYEQYF; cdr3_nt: TGTGCCAGCAGTTTGGGTCGGAGCTCCTACGAGCAGTACTTC
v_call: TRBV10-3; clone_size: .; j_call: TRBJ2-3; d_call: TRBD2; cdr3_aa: CAISSRTSEGDTQYF; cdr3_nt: TGTGCCATCAGTTCGCGGACTAGCGAGGGAGATACGCAGTATTTT
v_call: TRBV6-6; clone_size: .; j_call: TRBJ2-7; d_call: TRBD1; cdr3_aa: CASSYWDREHEQYF; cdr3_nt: TGTGCCAGCAGTTACTGGGACAGGGAACACGAGCAGTACTTC
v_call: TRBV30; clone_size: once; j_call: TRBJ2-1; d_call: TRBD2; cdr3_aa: CAWSLAGGREQFF; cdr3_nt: TGTGCCTGGAGCCTAGCGGGGGGACGCGAGCAGTTCTTC